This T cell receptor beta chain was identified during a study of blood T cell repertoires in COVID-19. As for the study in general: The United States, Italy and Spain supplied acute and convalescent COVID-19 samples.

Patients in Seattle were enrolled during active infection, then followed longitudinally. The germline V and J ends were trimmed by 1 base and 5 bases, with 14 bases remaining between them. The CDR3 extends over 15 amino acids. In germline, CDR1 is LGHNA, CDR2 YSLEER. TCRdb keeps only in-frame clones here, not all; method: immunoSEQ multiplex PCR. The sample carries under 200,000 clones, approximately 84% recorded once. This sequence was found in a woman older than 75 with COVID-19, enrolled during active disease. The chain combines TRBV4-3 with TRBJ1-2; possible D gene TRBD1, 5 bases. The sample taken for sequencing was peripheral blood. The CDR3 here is CASSQAPGRGYGYTF. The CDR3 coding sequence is TGCGCCAGCAGCCAAGCACCCGGACGGGGGTATGGCTACACCTTC.